Below, one T cell receptor (beta chain) is given with its context. There are 13 residues in the CDR3. Trimming took off 5 bases at V and 8 bases at J, with 15 bases between the two ends. Germline V gene lookup returns CDR1 SGHAT and CDR2 FQNNGV. This sample was taken from a study of blood T cell repertoires in COVID-19. The assay was immunoSEQ multiplex PCR, and TCRdb's table has in-frame clones only and misses some. Here the sample spans approximately 290,000 clones, roughly 88% being singletons. The chain combines TRBV11-2 with TRBJ1-2; D is possibly TRBD1 (5 bases). This sequence originates from a human donor with COVID-19, enrolled during active disease. The donor label of this sample is uncertain. Sample: peripheral blood. CDR3 bases: TGTGCCAGCAGCCTCTCGGGGGGGGGAGGCTACACCTTC. The encoded protein is CASSLSGGGGYTF.